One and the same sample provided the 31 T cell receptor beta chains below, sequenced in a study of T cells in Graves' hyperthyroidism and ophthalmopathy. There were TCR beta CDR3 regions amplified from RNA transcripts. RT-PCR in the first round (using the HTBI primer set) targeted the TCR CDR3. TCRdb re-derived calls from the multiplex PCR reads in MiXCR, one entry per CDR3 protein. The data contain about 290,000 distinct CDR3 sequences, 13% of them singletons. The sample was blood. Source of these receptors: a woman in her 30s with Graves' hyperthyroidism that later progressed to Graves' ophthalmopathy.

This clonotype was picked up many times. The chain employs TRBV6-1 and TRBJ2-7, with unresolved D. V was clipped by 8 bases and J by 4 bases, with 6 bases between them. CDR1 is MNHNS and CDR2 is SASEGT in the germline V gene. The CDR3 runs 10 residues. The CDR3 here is CASGLYEQYF. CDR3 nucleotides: TGTGCCAGCGGCCTATACGAGCAGTACTTC.

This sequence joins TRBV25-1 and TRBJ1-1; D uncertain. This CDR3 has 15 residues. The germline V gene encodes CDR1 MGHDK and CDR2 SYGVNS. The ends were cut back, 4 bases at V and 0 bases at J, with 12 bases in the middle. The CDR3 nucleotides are TGTGCCAGCAGTGTGCCAGGAACTATGAACACTGAAGCTTTCTTT. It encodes CASSVPGTMNTEAFF. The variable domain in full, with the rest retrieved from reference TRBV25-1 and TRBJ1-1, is EADIYQTPRYLVIGTGKKITLECSQTMGHDKMYWYQQDPGMELHLIHYSYGVNSTEKGDLSSESTVSRIRTEHFPLTLESARPSHTSQYLCASSVPGTMNTEAFFGQGTRLTVV.

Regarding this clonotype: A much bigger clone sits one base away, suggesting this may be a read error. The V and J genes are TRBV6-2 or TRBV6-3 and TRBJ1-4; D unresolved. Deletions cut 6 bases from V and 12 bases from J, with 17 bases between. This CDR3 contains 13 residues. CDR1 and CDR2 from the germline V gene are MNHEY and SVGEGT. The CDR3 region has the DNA TGTGCCAGCAGATCTATTGGTGGTGAGGAACTGTTTTTT. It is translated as CASRSIGGEELFF.

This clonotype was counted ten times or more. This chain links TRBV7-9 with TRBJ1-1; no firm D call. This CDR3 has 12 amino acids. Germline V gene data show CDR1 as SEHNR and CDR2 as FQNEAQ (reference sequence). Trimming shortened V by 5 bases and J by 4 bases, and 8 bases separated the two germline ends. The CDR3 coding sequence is TGTGCCAGCAGCCCCCCAGGCACTGAAGCTTTCTTT. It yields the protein CASSPPGTEAFF.

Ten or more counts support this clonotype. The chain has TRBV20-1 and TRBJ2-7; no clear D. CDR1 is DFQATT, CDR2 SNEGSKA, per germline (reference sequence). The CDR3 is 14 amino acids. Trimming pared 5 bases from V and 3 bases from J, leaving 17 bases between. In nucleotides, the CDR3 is TGCAGTGCTGCCCTGGGGAACGCGCACTACGAGCAGTACTTC. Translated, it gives CSAALGNAHYEQYF.

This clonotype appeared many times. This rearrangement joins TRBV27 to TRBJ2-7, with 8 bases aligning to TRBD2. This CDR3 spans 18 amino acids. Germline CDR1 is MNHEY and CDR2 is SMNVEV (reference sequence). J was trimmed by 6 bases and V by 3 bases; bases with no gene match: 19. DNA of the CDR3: TGTGCCAGCAGTTTGTCTTACCCGCCTGGAGCGGGAGTAGGCGAGCAGTACTTC. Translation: CASSLSYPPGAGVGEQYF.

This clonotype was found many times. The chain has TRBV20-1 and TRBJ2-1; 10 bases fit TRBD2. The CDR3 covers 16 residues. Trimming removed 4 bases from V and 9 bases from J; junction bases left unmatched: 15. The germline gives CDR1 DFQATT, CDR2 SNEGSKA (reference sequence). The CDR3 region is CSATGLAVPRGVEQFF. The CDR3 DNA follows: TGCAGTGCTACCGGACTAGCGGTCCCTCGTGGAGTTGAGCAGTTCTTC.

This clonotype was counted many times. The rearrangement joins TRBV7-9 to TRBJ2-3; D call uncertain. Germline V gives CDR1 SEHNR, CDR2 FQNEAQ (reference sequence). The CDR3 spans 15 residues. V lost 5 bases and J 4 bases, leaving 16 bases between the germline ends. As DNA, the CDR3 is TGTGCCAGCAGCGCAACTCTAGTGCCCCCAGATACGCAGTATTTT. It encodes CASSATLVPPDTQYF.

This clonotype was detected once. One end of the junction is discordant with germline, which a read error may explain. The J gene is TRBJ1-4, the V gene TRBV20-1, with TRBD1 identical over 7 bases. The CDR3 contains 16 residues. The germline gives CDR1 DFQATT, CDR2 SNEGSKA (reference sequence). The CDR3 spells CSARSPGVQGKENLFF. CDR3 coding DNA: TGCAGTGCTAGATCCCCAGGCGTACAGGGGAAGGAAAACCTGTTTTTT.

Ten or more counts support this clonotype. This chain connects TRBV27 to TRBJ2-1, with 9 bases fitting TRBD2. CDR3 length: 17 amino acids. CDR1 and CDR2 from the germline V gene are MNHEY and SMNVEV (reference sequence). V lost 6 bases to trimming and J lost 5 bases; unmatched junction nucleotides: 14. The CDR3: CASRRPGGTSTHNEQFF. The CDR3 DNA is TGTGCCAGCAGGCGACCGGGGGGGACTAGCACTCACAATGAGCAGTTCTTC.

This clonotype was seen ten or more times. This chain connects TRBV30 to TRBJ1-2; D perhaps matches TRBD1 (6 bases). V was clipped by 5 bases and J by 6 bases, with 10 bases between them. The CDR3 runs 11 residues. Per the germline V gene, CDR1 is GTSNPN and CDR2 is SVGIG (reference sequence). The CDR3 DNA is TGTGCCTGGCTACAGGGCAATGGCTACACCTTC. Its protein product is CAWLQGNGYTF.

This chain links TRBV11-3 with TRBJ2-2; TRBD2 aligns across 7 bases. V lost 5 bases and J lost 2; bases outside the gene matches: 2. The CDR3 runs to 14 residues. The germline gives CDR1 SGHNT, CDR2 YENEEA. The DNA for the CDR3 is TGTGCCAGCAGCCTAGCGGACAACACCGGGGAGCTGTTTTTT. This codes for CASSLADNTGELFF.

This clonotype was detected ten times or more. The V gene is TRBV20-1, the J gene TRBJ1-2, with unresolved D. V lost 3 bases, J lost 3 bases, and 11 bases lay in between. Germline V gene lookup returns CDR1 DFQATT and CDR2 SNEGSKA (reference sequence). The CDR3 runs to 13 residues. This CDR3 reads CSASSPSHYGYTF. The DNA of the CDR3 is TGCAGTGCTAGTTCCCCGTCACACTATGGCTACACCTTC.

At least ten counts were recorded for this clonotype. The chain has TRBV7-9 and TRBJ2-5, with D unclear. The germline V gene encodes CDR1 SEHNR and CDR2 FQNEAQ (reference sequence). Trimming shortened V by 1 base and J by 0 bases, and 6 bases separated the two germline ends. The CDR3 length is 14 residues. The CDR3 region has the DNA TGTGCCAGCAGCTTAGAGCCATACCAAGAGACCCAGTACTTC. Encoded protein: CASSLEPYQETQYF.

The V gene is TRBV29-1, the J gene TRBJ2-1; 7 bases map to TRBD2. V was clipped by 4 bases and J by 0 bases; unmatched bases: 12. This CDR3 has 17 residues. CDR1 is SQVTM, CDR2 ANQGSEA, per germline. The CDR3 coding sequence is TGCAGCGTTGGTGCCGGGACTATCCTGAGCTCCTACAATGAGCAGTTCTTC. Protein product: CSVGAGTILSSYNEQFF.

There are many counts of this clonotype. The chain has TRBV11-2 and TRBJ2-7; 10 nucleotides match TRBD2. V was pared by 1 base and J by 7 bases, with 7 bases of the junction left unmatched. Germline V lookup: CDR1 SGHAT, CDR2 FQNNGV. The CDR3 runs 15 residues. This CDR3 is CASSLVLAGAREQYF. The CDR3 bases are TGTGCCAGCAGCTTAGTTCTAGCGGGAGCCAGAGAGCAGTACTTC.

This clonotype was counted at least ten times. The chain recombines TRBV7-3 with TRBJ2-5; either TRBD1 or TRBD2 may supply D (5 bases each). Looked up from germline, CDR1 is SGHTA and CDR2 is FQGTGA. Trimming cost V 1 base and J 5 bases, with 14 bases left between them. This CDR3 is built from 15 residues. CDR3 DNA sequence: TGTGCCAGCAGCTTAAGTGGGGGAGACTTGGAGACCCAGTACTTC. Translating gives CASSLSGGDLETQYF.

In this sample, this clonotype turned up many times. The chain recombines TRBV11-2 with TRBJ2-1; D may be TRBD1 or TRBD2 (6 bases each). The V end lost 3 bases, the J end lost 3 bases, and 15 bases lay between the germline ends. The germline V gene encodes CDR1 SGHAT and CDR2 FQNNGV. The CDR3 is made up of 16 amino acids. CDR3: CASSFGRGGGYNEQFF. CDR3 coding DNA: TGTGCCAGCAGCTTCGGGCGCGGAGGGGGCTACAATGAGCAGTTCTTC. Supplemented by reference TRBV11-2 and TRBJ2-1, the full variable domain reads EAGVAQSPRYKIIEKRQSVAFWCNPISGHATLYWYQQILGQGPKLLIQFQNNGVVDDSQLPKDRFSAERLKGVDSTLKIQPAKLEDSAVYLCASSFGRGGGYNEQFFGPGTRLTVL.

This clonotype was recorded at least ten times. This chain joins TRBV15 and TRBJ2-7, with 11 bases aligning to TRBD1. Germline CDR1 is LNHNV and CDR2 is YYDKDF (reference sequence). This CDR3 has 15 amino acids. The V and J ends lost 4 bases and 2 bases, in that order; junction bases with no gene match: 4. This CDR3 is CATSTGTGGAYEQYF. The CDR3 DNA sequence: TGTGCCACCAGCACCGGGACAGGGGGGGCCTACGAGCAGTACTTC. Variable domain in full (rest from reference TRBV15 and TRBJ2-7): DAMVIQNPRYQVTQFGKPVTLSCSQTLNHNVMYWYQQKSSQAPKLLFHYYDKDFNNEADTPDNFQSRRPNTSFCFLDIRSPGLGDTAMYLCATSTGTGGAYEQYFGPGTRLTVT.

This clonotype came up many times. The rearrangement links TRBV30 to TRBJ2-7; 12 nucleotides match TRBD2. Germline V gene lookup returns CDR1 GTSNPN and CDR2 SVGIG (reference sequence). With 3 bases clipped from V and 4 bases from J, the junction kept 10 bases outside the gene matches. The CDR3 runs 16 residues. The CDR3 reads CAWSLTRTSGAYEQYF. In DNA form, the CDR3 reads TGTGCCTGGAGCCTTACCCGGACTAGCGGGGCTTACGAGCAGTACTTC.

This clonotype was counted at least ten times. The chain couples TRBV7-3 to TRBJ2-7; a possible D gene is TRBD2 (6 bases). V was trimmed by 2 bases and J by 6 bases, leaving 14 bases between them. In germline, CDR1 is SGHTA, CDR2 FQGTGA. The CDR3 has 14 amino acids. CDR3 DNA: TGTGCCAGCAGCTTAGGGGGGTCGGGTGGCGAGCAGTACTTC. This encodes CASSLGGSGGEQYF.

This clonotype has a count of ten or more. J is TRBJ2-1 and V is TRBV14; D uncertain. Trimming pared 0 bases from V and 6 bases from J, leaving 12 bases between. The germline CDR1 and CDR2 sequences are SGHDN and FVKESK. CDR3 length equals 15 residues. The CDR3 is CASSQDLGPLNEQFF. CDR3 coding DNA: TGTGCCAGCAGCCAAGATTTAGGTCCCCTCAATGAGCAGTTCTTC.

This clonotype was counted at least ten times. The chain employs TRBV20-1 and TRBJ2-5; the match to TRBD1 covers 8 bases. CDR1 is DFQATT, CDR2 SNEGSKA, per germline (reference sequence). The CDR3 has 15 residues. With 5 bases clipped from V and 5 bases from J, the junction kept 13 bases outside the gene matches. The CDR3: CSADPGQGMRETQYF. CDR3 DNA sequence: TGCAGTGCTGACCCAGGACAGGGAATGCGGGAGACCCAGTACTTC.

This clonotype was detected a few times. This CDR3 reads CASSLGRALAKNIQYF. CDR3 sequence (DNA): TGCGCCAGCAGCTTGGGAAGGGCCTTAGCCAAAAACATTCAGTACTTC. V usage is TRBV5-1 and J usage is TRBJ2-4; D is unresolved. Per the germline V gene, CDR1 is SGHRS and CDR2 is YFSETQ. The V end was cut by 0 bases, the J end by 0 bases, with 10 bases between. The CDR3 has 16 residues.

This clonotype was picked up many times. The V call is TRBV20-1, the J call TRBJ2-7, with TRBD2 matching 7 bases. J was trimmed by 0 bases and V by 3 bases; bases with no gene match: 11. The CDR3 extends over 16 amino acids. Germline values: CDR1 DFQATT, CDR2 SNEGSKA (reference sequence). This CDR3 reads CSASGDLAASSYEQYF. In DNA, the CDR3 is TGCAGTGCTAGTGGGGACCTAGCGGCCAGCTCCTACGAGCAGTACTTC.

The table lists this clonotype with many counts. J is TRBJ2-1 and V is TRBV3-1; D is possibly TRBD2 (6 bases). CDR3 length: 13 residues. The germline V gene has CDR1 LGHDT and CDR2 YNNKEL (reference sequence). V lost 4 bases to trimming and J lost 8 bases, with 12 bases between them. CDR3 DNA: TGTGCCAGCAGCCCCCGGGAGATCCATGAGCAGTTCTTC. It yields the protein CASSPREIHEQFF.

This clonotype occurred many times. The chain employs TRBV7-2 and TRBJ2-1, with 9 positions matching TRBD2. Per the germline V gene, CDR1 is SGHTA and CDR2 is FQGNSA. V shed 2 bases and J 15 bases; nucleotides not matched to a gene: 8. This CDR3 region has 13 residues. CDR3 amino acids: CASSLTPAREGFF. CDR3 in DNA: TGTGCCAGCAGCTTAACCCCAGCGCGGGAGGGGTTCTTC.

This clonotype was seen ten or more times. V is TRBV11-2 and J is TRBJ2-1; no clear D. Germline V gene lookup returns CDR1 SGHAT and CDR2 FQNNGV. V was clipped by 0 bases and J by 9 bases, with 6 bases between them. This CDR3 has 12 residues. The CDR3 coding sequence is TGTGCCAGCAGCTTAGATCTCAGTGAGCAGTTCTTC. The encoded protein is CASSLDLSEQFF.

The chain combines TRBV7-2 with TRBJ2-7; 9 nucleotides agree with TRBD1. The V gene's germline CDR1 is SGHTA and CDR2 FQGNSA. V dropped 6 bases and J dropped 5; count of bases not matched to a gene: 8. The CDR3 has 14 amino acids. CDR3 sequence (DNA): TGTGCCAGCAGTTTGCCGGGACAGGGTGACGAGCAGTACTTC. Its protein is CASSLPGQGDEQYF.

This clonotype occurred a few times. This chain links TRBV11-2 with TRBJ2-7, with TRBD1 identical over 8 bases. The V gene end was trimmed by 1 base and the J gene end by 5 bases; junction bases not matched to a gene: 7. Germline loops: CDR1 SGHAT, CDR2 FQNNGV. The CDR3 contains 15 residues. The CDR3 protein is CASSLVVGQGHEQYF. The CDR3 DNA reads TGTGCCAGCAGCTTAGTCGTAGGACAGGGTCACGAGCAGTACTTC.

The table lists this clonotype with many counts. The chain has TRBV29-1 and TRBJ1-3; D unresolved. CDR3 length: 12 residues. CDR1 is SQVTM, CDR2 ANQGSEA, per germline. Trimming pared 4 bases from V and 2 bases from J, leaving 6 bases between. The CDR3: CSVASPGNTIYF. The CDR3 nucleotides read TGCAGCGTTGCTTCTCCTGGAAACACCATATATTTT.